This T cell receptor beta chain was obtained from a study of siplizumab effects on memory and regulatory T cells. Overall study: Paired mixed lymphocyte reaction conditions consisted of siplizumab at approximately 0.99 ug/mL or no drug. Findings and limits, study-wide: Significantly reduced by siplizumab was the cumulative frequency of alloreactive sequences, namely those traceable to unstimulated CD4+ memory cells. In controls, around 30% of mappable alloreactive CD4+ clones were Treg-derived on average, versus about 75% with siplizumab.

Assay: immunoSEQ multiplex PCR; the TCRdb copy retains only in-frame clones and omits some. This table holds 10,000 to 15,000 clones, around half found once. The CDR3 loop spans 16 amino acids. V shed 3 bases, J shed 6 bases, and the junction held 6 bases outside the gene matches. Germline CDR1 and CDR2: LNHDA and SQIVND (reference sequence). This clone appeared a few times. Its antigen is not identified. Coculturing at 37°C lasted around 6 days for the mixed lymphocyte reaction cells. This chain joins TRBV19 and TRBJ2-2; 11 bases align to TRBD1. Material for sequencing was CFSE-low (dividing) CD8+ T cells sorted from an allogeneic mixed lymphocyte reaction. This TCR came from a human donor in good health; the cells came from an allogeneic mixed lymphocyte reaction. Some clones in this sample may be carry-over from other donors' samples. This CDR3 reads CASSIGQGAISGELFF. The CDR3 DNA is TGTGCCAGTAGTATTGGACAGGGGGCAATCTCCGGGGAGCTGTTTTTT.